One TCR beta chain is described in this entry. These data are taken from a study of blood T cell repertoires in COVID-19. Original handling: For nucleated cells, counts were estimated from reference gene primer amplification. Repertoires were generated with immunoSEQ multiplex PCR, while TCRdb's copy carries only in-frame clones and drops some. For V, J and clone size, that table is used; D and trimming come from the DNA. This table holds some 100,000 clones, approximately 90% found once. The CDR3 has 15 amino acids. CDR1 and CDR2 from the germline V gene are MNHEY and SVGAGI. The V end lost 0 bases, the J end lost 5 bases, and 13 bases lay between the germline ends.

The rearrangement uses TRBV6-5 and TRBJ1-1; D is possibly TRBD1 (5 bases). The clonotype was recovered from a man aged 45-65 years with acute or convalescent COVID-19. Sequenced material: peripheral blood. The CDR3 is CASSYSGQGRTEAFF. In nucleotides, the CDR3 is TGTGCCAGCAGTTACTCGGGGCAGGGCAGAACTGAAGCTTTCTTT.